This T cell receptor (beta chain) was sequenced in a study of cytomegalovirus exposure and HLA in healthy donors. The CDR3 contains 17 residues. Germline loops: CDR1 SNHLY, CDR2 FYNNEI. J gave up 0 bases and V 0 bases, and 5 bases lay outside the gene matches. As regards this clone: Its antigen is not known.

Findings and limits, study-wide: In vitro assays verified that a few CMV-associated chains recognized CMV antigens specifically. Associated with cytomegalovirus, according to the listing, were around 160 TCR beta chains.

The repertoire was sequenced with immunoSEQ multiplex PCR; TCRdb's copy has only in-frame clones and lacks some. The sample consists of about 120,000 clones, roughly nine tenths of them appearing once. The donors were part of the roughly 130-subject validation cohort, which stood apart from the approximately 670-subject first cohort. The chain is built from TRBV2 and TRBJ2-3; 8 bases agree with TRBD2. The sequencing input was PBMCs. This TCR was sampled from a woman younger than 35 in good health and CMV-seronegative. The chain's CDR3 is CASSEARRGRSTDTQYF. CDR3 in DNA: TGTGCCAGCAGTGAAGCGCGACGCGGGAGGAGCACAGATACGCAGTATTTT.